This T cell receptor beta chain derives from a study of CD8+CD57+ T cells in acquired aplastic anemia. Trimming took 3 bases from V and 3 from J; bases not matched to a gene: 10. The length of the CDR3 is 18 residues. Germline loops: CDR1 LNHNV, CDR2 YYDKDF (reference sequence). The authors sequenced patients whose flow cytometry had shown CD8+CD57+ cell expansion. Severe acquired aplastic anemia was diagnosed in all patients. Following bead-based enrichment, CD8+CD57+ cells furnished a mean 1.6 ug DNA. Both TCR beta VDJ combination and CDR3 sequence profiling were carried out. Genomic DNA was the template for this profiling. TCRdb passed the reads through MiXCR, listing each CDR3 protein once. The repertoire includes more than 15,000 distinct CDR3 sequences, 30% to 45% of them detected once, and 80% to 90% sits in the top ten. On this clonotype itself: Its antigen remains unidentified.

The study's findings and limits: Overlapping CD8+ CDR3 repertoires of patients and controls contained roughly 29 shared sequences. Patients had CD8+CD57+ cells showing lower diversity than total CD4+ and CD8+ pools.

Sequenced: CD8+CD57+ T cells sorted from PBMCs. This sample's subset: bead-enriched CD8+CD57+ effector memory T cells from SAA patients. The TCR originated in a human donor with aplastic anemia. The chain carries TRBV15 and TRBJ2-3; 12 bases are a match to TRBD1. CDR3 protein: CATSSSRSGQGATDTQYF. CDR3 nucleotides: TGTGCCACCAGCAGCTCCAGGTCGGGACAGGGGGCGACAGATACGCAGTATTTT.